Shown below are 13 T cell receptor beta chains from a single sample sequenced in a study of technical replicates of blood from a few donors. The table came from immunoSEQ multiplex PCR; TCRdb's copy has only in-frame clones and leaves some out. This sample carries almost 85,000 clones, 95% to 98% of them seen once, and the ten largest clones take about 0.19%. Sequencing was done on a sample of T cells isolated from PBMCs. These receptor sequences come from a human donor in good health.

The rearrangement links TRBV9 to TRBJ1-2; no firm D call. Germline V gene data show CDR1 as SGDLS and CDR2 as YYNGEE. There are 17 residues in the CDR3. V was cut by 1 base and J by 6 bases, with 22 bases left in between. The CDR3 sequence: CASSVISPPGTGDGYTF. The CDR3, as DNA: TGTGCCAGCAGCGTAATTTCTCCACCCGGCACTGGAGATGGCTACACCTTC. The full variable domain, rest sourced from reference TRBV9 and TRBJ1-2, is DSGVTQTPKHLITATGQRVTLRCSPRSGDLSVYWYQQSLDQGLQFLIQYYNGEERAKGNILERFSAQQFPDLHSELNLSSLELGDSALYFCASSVISPPGTGDGYTFGSGTRLTVV.

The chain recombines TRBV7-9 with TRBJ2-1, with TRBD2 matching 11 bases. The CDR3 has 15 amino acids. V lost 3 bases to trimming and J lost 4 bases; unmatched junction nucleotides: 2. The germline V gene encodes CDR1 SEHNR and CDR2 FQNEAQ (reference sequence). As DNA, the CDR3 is TGTGCCAGCAGCTTTGGGACTAGCGGATACAATGAGCAGTTCTTC. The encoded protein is CASSFGTSGYNEQFF.

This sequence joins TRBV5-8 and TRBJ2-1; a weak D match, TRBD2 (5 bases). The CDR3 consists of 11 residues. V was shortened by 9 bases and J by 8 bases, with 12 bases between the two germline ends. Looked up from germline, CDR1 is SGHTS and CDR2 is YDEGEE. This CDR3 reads CANEDLDEQFF. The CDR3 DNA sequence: TGTGCCAACGAGGACTTGGATGAGCAGTTCTTC.

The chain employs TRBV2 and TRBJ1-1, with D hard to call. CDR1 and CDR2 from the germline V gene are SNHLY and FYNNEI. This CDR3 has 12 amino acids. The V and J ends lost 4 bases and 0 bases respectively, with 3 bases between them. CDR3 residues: CASSVMNTEAFF. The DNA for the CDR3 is TGTGCCAGCAGTGTAATGAACACTGAAGCTTTCTTT.

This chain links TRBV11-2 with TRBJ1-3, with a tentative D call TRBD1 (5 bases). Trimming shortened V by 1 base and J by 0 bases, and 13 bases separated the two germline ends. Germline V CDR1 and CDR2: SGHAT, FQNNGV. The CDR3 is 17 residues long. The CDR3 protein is CASSLAPGLTSGNTIYF. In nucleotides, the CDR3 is TGTGCCAGCAGCTTAGCCCCGGGACTAACCTCTGGAAACACCATATATTTT. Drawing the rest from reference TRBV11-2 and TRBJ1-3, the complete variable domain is EAGVAQSPRYKIIEKRQSVAFWCNPISGHATLYWYQQILGQGPKLLIQFQNNGVVDDSQLPKDRFSAERLKGVDSTLKIQPAKLEDSAVYLCASSLAPGLTSGNTIYFGEGSWLTVV.

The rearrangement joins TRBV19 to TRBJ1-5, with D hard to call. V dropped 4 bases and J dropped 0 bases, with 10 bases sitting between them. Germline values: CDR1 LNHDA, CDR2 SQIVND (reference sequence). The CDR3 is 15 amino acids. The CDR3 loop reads CASSTRQVSNQPQHF. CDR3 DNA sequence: TGTGCCAGTAGTACCCGCCAGGTTAGCAATCAGCCCCAGCATTTT.

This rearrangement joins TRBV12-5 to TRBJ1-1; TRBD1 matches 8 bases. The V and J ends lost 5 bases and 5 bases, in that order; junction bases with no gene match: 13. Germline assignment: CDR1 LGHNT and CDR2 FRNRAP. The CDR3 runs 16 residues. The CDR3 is CASGLTTGAVTTEAFF. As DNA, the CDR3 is TGTGCTAGTGGTCTTACGACAGGGGCCGTAACTACTGAAGCTTTCTTT.

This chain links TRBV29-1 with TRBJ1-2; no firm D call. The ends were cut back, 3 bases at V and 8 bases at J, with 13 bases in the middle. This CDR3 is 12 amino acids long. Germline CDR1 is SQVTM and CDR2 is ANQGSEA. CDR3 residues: CSVDEGWNGYTF. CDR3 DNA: TGCAGCGTTGATGAGGGATGGAACGGCTACACCTTC.

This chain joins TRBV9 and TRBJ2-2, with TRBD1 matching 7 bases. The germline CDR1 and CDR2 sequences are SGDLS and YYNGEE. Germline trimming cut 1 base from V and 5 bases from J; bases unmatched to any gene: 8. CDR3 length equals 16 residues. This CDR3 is CASSVSRQGGTGELFF. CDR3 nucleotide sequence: TGTGCCAGCAGCGTAAGCCGACAGGGCGGGACCGGGGAGCTGTTTTTT. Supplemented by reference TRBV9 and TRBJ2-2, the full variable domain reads DSGVTQTPKHLITATGQRVTLRCSPRSGDLSVYWYQQSLDQGLQFLIQYYNGEERAKGNILERFSAQQFPDLHSELNLSSLELGDSALYFCASSVSRQGGTGELFFGEGSRLTVL.

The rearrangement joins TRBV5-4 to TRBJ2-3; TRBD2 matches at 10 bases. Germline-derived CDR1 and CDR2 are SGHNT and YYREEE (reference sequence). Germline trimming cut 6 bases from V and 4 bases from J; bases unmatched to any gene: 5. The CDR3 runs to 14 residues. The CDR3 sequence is CASTERGGADTQYF. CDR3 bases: TGTGCCAGCACGGAGCGGGGGGGCGCAGATACGCAGTATTTT.

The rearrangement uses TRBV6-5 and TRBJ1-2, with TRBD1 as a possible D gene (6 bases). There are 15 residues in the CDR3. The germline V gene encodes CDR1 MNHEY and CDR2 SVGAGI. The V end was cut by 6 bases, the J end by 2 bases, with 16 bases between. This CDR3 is CASSPQGTGNYGYTF. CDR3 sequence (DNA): TGTGCCAGCAGCCCACAAGGAACAGGGAACTATGGCTACACCTTC.

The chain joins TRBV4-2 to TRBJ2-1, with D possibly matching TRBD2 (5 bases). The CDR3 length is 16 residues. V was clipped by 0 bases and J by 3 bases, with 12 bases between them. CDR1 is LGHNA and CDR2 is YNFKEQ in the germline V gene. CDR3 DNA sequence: TGTGCCAGCAGCCAAGAATCGAGCGGCGACTACAATGAGCAGTTCTTC. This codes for CASSQESSGDYNEQFF.

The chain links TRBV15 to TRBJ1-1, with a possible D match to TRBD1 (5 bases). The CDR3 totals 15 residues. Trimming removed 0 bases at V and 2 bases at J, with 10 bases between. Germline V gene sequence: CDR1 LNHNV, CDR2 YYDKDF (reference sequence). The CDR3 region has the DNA TGTGCCACCAGCAGAGATAGGGGTCCTAACACTGAAGCTTTCTTT. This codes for CATSRDRGPNTEAFF.